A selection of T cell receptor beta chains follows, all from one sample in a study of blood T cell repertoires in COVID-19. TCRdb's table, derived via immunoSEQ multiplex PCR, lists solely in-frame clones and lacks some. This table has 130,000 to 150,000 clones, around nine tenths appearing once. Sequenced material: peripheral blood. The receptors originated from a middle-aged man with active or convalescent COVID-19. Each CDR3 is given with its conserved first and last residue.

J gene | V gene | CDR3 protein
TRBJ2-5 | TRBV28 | CASSQPGQQETQYF
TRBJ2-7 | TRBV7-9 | CASSPGQPYEQYF
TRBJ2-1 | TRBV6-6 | CASSPGQNFFSSYNEQFF
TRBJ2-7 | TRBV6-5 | CASSLDRGGSYEQYF
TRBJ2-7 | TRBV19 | CASSGRGGGRAPYEQYF
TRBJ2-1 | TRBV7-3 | CASSLQAGSSYNEQFF
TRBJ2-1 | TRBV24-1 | CATSDFTGGYNEQFF
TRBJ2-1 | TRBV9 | CASSVLANYYNEQFF
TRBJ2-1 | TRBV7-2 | CASSFESPRMNEQFF
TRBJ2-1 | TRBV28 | CASTDNTGAYNEQFF
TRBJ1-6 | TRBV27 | CASSSSTGSQPLHF
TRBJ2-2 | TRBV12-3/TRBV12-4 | CASSFRVPGELFF
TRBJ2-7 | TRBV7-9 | CASSRPPLAGGHEQYF